This T cell receptor (beta chain) was sequenced for a study of blood T cells in healthy people across ages (dated by TCRdb to between 2015 and 2016). The study in broad terms: Template switching captured roughly one uniquely barcoded TCR beta cDNA molecule per two T cells in model experiments. The donors were divided into four age groups: young (average around 15 years), middle-aged (about 39), aged (around 67) and long-lived (82). Age-related changes in TCR beta repertoire diversity were measured in the study by deep sequencing normalized with unique cDNA molecular identifiers. For two donors (one aged 18 to 29 and one aged 80 or older), the study analyzed two additional independent replicas of 1 million unique cDNA reads from the same blood draw. Donors of different ages were randomly distributed across sequencing lanes to avoid experimental bias.

A remark on this clonotype: Its antigen specificity is not known. A much larger clone sits a single nucleotide away, making a read error possible.

Systemically healthy Caucasian individuals from Russia, roughly 40 in total and aged about 6 to 90 years, were included as donors. Ten milliliters of peripheral blood were collected from each donor into EDTA-treated Vacutainer tubes. Ficoll-Paque density-gradient centrifugation was used to isolate PBMCs, with at least 7 million per sample. Trizol reagent was used to extract total RNA from the PBMCs, yielding at least 5 micrograms per sample. Naive CD45RAhigh/CD27high T cell percentages were measured by flow cytometry on a PBMC aliquot from every donor. Paper-wide results and their limitations: A strong correlation was found between observed TCR beta diversity and the percentage of naive T cells measured by flow cytometry. Because the CMV infection status of the donors was unknown, age-related changes in expanded clonotypes may potentially have been confounded. The long-lived group showed more naive CD4+ T cells, fewer expanded clones and increased TCR diversity than the aged group, suggesting age selection. Observed TCR beta diversity per million T cells fell roughly linearly with age, and a significant reduction was already apparent by age approximately 40. Estimates of total diversity based on one million sequenced T cells were regarded as lower bounds and as underestimates. Conclusive comparison of naive and antigen-experienced compartments was prevented by the profiling of bulk unsorted PBMCs.

Preparation of the library involved 5' RACE. The sequencer was an Illumina HiSeq 2500. The second PCR ran for roughly 7 to 12 cycles and used a J-beta primer mix along with a sample-barcoded 5' primer. A unique molecular identifier was introduced onto each TCR beta cDNA molecule by a template-switch 5' adaptor carrying 12 random nucleotides. At least 2.5 million CDR3-containing paired-end reads were obtained from each sample. First-strand cDNA was synthesized from all RNA with the Mint cDNA synthesis kit, primed by a TRBC-specific oligonucleotide. All cDNA was treated with uracil-DNA glycosylase and then went through a first 18-cycle PCR with the universal primers M1SS and BC2_uni_R. As for the authors' bioinformatics: Each sample was normalized by randomly selecting 1 million high-quality reads, each carrying a distinct molecular identifier. Reads with shared molecular identifiers were discarded instead of being binned into consensus sequences. MiTCR, set to a Q25 quality threshold and the strictest error-elimination algorithm, was used for CDR3 identification, clonotype clustering and error correction. A nonparametric unseen species model with Euler transformation was used to estimate lower-bound total TCR beta diversity. TCRdb's own reprocessing of the public reads used fastp at Q25 and MiXCR and kept productive beta chains. A single entry per CDR3 protein holds the most common genes and DNA from its merged rows. What appears here as the V and J calls and clone size reflects TCRdb's work, not the paper's. In all, the sample holds about 1,500,000 distinct CDR3 sequences, and over 25% of those were seen once. About 7.7% of the sample belongs to the ten largest clones.

The CDR3 measures 12 amino acids from cysteine to phenylalanine. CDR3 DNA is the only sequence kept; it has 36 bases, read in frame from the first base. The CDR1 and CDR2 encoded by the germline V gene are KGHDR and SFDVKD. This chain joins TRBV24-1 to TRBJ2-1; 7 middle bases align to TRBD1. The source material was blood. This receptor was taken from a woman in her twenties or thirties in good health. The CDR3 is CAARTGDNEQFF. The nucleotide sequence reads TGTGCCGCCAGGACAGGAGACAATGAGCAGTTCTTC.